This TCR beta chain derives from a study of patients and donors after allogeneic stem cell transplantation (dated by TCRdb to 2019 to 2021). To note about this clonotype: The clone's antigen remains unknown. Base-call qualities are not available, and no considerably larger clone is one nucleotide away.

Libraries were made using RT-PCR. The instrument given in TCRdb is NextSeq 550. The public reads were run again by TCRdb, first through fastp at Q25 and then through MiXCR, and only productive beta chains were kept. CDR3 protein sequences are deduplicated, and each keeps its most common genes and DNA. For this sample the table gives approximately 430,000 distinct CDR3 sequences, of which 16% were detected only once. The ten largest clones take up 6.5% to 7.5% of the sample. Trimming at the junction amounts to 4 bases on V and 5 bases on J, and the germline ends lie 11 bases apart. There are 13 amino acids in the CDR3, from cysteine to phenylalanine inclusive. The kept DNA is CDR3 alone, 39 bases in frame from the first base. CDR1 and CDR2 (MNHNS, SASEGT) derive from the germline V gene.

The sequence derives from a human donor who was either an allogeneic HSCT recipient or a stem cell or donor lymphocyte infusion donor (not recorded which). It is not recorded whose cells these are; they may come from a transplant donor. The specimen was blood, either unsorted or a sorted T cell fraction (not recorded which). This receptor chain uses TRBV6-1 and TRBJ1-2; TRBD1 might be the D gene, on 6 matching bases. In nucleotide form, the sequence is TGTGCCAGCAGTGCCACTCAGGGGTATGGCTACACCTTC. This encodes CASSATQGYGYTF.